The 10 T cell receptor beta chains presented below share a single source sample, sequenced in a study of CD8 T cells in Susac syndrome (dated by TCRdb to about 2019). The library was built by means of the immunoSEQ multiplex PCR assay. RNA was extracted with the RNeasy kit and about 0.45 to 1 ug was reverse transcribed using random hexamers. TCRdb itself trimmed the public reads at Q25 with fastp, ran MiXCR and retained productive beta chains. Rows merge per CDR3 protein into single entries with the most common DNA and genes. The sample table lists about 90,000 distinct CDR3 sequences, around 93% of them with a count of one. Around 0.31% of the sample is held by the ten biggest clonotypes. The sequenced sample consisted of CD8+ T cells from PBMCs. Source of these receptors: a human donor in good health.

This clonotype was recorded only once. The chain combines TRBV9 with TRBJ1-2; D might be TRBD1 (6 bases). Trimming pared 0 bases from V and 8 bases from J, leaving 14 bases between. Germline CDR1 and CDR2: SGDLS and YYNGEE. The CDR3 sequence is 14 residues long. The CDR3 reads CASSVEAGDRGYTF. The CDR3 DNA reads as TGTGCCAGCAGCGTAGAGGCAGGGGATCGGGGCTACACCTTC.

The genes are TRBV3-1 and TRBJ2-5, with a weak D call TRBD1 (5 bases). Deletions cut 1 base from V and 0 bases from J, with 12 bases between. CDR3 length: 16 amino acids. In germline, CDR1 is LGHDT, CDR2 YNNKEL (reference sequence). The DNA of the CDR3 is TGTGCCAGCAGCCAAGTCGCCTGGGGCAACCAAGAGACCCAGTACTTC. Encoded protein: CASSQVAWGNQETQYF.

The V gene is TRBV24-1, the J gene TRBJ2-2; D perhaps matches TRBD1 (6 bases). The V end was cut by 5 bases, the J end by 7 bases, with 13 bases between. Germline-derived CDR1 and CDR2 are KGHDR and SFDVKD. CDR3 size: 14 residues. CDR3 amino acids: CATSVSGAGGELFF. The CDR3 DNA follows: TGTGCCACCAGTGTTTCAGGGGCAGGCGGGGAGCTGTTTTTT.

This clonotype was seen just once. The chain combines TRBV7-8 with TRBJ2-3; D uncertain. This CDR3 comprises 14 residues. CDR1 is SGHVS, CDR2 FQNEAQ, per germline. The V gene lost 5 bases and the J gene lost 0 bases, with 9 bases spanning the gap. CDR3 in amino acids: CASSPQSSTDTQYF. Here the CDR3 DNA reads TGTGCCAGCAGCCCCCAATCTAGCACAGATACGCAGTATTTT.

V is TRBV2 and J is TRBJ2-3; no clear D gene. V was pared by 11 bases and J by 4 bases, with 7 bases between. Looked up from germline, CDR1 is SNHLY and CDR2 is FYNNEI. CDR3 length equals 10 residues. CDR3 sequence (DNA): TGTGCCCACACAGCAGATACGCAGTATTTT. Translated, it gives CAHTADTQYF.

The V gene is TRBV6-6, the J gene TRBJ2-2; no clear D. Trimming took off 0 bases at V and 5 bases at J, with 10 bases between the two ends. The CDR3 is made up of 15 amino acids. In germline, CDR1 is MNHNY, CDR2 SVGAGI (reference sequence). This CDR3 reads CASSYSRPATGELFF. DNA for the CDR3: TGTGCCAGCAGTTACTCGAGGCCAGCGACCGGGGAGCTGTTTTTT.

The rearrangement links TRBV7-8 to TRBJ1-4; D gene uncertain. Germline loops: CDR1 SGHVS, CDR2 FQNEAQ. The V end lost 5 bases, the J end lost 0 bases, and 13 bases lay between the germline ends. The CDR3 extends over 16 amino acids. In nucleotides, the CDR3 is TGTGCCAGCAGCCCGGGCTGGGAAGCAACTAATGAAAAACTGTTTTTT. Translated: CASSPGWEATNEKLFF.

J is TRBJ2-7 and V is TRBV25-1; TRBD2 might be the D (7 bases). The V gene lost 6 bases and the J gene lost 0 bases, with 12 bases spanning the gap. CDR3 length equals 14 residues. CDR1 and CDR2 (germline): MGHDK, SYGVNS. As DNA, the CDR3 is TGTGCCAGCAGCTGGGGGGGCGCCTCCTACGAGCAGTACTTC. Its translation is CASSWGGASYEQYF.

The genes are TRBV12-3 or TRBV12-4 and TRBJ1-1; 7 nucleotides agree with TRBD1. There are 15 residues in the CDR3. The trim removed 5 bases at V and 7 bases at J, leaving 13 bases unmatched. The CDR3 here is CASSRGTERGVEAFF. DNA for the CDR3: TGTGCCAGCAGTAGAGGGACAGAGCGGGGTGTTGAAGCTTTCTTT.

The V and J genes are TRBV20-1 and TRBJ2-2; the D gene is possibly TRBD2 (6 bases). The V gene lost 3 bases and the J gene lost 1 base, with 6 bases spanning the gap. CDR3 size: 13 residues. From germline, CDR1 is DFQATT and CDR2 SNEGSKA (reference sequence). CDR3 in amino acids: CSASGGNTGELFF. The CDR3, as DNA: TGCAGTGCTAGCGGGGGGAACACCGGGGAGCTGTTTTTT.